A selection of T cell receptor beta chains follows, all from one sample in a study of OX40 agonist ivuxolimab in advanced cancers. Some clones are missing from TCRdb's copy, which holds only in-frame ones; the method was immunoSEQ multiplex PCR. The data contain tens of thousands of clones, roughly nine tenths of them singletons. Sequenced material: CD4+ or CD8+ T cells sorted from blood, taken in a trial of the OX40 agonist ivuxolimab. These receptors were taken from an adult with an advanced solid tumor such as melanoma, head and neck, liver or kidney cancer. Both conserved end residues are part of each CDR3. Each record gives: clone size, CDR3 length, J gene, V gene, D gene, CDR3 protein, CDR3 DNA. D genes are given only for firm matches. Only some rows state a clone size, as once, few, many or a class for expanded clones.

.,13,TRBJ2-1,TRBV19,.,CASNLNRVGEQFF,TGTGCCAGTAACCTAAACAGGGTAGGTGAGCAGTTCTTC
.,18,TRBJ2-6,TRBV5-4,TRBD2,CASGPTSGIYSGANVLTF,TGTGCCAGCGGCCCCACTAGCGGGATCTACTCTGGGGCCAACGTCCTGACTTTC
few,14,TRBJ1-1,TRBV6-1,.,CASSKEGQNTEAFF,TGTGCCAGCAGCAAGGAGGGACAGAACACTGAAGCTTTCTTT
.,16,TRBJ2-2,TRBV28,.,CASSGWGEANTGELFF,TGTGCCAGCAGTGGGTGGGGGGAAGCGAACACCGGGGAGCTGTTTTTT
.,15,TRBJ1-5,TRBV7-9,.,CASSPSAGAIQPQHF,TGTGCCAGCAGCCCGAGCGCGGGCGCGATTCAGCCCCAGCATTTT
.,12,TRBJ1-1,TRBV29-1,.,CSVEGRWTKAFF,TGCAGCGTTGAAGGGAGGTGGACGAAAGCTTTCTTT
.,14,TRBJ2-7,TRBV10-3,.,CAISGAPGVYEQYF,TGTGCCATCTCCGGGGCGCCAGGGGTTTACGAGCAGTACTTC
.,12,TRBJ2-1,TRBV5-1,.,CASSTGFASKFF,TGCGCCAGCAGCACCGGGTTTGCGTCGAAGTTCTTC
.,15,TRBJ1-1,TRBV27,TRBD1,CASSLTGQGFGEAFF,TGTGCCAGCAGTTTGACGGGACAGGGATTTGGTGAAGCTTTCTTT
.,16,TRBJ2-3,TRBV15,TRBD1,CATSRRDRVITDTQYF,TGTGCCACCAGCAGACGAGACAGGGTAATCACAGATACGCAGTATTTT
.,10,TRBJ1-4,TRBV20-1,.,CSASSEKLFF,TGCAGTGCTAGTTCTGAAAAACTGTTTTTT
.,14,TRBJ2-5,TRBV7-6,.,CASSPGAQVETQYF,TGTGCCAGCAGCCCGGGGGCGCAGGTGGAGACCCAGTACTTC
.,13,TRBJ1-2,TRBV9,TRBD1,CASSVGQVYGYTF,TGTGCCAGCAGCGTCGGACAGGTGTATGGCTACACCTTC
.,14,TRBJ2-7,TRBV18,.,CASSPKNILWEQYF,TGTGCCAGCTCACCGAAGAACATCCTCTGGGAGCAGTACTTC
.,16,TRBJ1-3,TRBV14,TRBD1,CASSPGQGASGNTIYF,TGTGCCAGCAGCCCGGGACAGGGGGCATCTGGAAACACCATATATTTT
.,15,TRBJ1-4,TRBV28,TRBD1,CASSVLGQGDEKLFF,TGTGCCAGCAGCGTCCTAGGACAGGGGGATGAAAAACTGTTTTTT
.,15,TRBJ2-7,TRBV11-2,.,CASSLGDFTTYEQYF,TGTGCCAGCAGCTTAGGGGACTTTACTACCTACGAGCAGTACTTC
.,14,TRBJ1-2,TRBV15,.,CATSRGGESYGYTF,TGTGCCACCAGCAGAGGGGGGGAGAGCTATGGCTACACCTTC
.,14,TRBJ2-3,TRBV27,.,CASSLSGSASPQYF,TGTGCCAGCAGTTTATCAGGGAGCGCCAGTCCGCAGTATTTT
.,19,TRBJ2-1,TRBV28,TRBD2,CASTPSSGVTIISYNEQFF,TGTGCCAGCACTCCGTCTAGCGGGGTTACTATTATCTCCTACAATGAGCAGTTCTTC
.,16,TRBJ1-1,TRBV5-1,.,CASSSRRVGSGTEAFF,TGCGCCAGCAGCTCCCGCCGGGTGGGGTCGGGGACTGAAGCTTTCTTT
.,15,TRBJ1-4,TRBV11-2,TRBD1,CASSFLGRGQEKLFF,TGTGCCAGCAGCTTTCTGGGCAGGGGGCAAGAAAAACTGTTTTTT
.,14,TRBJ2-2,TRBV2,.,CASRYTTNTGELFF,TGTGCCAGCAGGTACACAACGAACACCGGGGAGCTGTTTTTT
.,16,TRBJ2-3,TRBV6-1,.,CASSESPAADTDTQYF,TGTGCCAGCAGTGAATCCCCAGCGGCGGACACAGATACGCAGTATTTT
.,17,TRBJ2-7,TRBV5-6,TRBD1,CASSFSQGARITHEQYF,TGTGCCAGCAGCTTTTCGCAGGGGGCGCGGATTACGCACGAGCAGTACTTC
.,16,TRBJ2-2,TRBV7-2,TRBD2,CASSFGGLQGTGELFF,TGTGCCAGCAGCTTTGGGGGACTACAAGGGACCGGGGAGCTGTTTTTT
.,15,TRBJ2-7,TRBV5-1,TRBD1,CASSLRSGQGYEQYF,TGCGCCAGCAGCTTGAGGTCGGGACAGGGGTACGAGCAGTACTTC
.,17,TRBJ2-2,TRBV5-1,.,CASSLEAVGANTGELFF,TGCGCCAGCAGCTTGGAGGCCGTAGGGGCCAACACCGGGGAGCTGTTTTTT
.,14,TRBJ1-1,TRBV27,.,CASSFRRGLTEAFF,TGTGCCAGCAGTTTTCGTAGAGGGCTCACTGAAGCTTTCTTT
.,14,TRBJ2-7,TRBV6-1,TRBD1,CASTVGQGAYEQYF,TGTGCCAGCACTGTTGGACAGGGGGCTTACGAGCAGTACTTC
.,18,TRBJ2-3,TRBV21-1,.,CASSTRPRREGETDTQYF,TGTGCCAGCAGCACCCGCCCCAGGCGTGAAGGGGAGACAGATACGCAGTATTTT
.,17,TRBJ2-3,TRBV5-1,TRBD2,CASSYGLAGDLTDTQYF,TGCGCCAGCAGCTACGGACTAGCGGGGGACCTCACAGATACGCAGTATTTT
.,14,TRBJ2-3,TRBV19,.,CASSIRGAGDTQYF,TGTGCCAGTAGTATTAGGGGGGCGGGAGATACGCAGTATTTT
.,15,TRBJ2-1,TRBV7-2,TRBD2,CASSLGLAAYNEQFF,TGTGCCAGCAGCTTAGGACTAGCGGCTTACAATGAGCAGTTCTTC
.,14,TRBJ2-4,TRBV7-2,.,CASSADASKNIQYF,TGTGCCAGCAGCGCCGACGCGAGCAAAAACATTCAGTACTTC
.,17,TRBJ2-3,TRBV14,.,CASSETYSSLHTDTQYF,TGTGCCAGCAGCGAAACGTACAGCAGTCTGCACACAGATACGCAGTATTTT
.,13,TRBJ2-5,TRBV10-3,.,CAIRRGLQETQYF,TGTGCCATCAGGCGGGGCCTCCAAGAGACCCAGTACTTC
.,16,TRBJ1-3,TRBV7-9,.,CAIKGGTGGPGNTIYF,TGTGCCATAAAGGGAGGGACCGGGGGCCCTGGAAACACCATATATTTT
.,16,TRBJ2-7,TRBV6-4,TRBD2,CASSDGTSGRTYEQYF,TGTGCCAGCAGTGACGGGACTAGCGGGAGGACCTACGAGCAGTACTTC
.,13,TRBJ2-5,TRBV6-6,.,CASRYRRVETQYF,TGTGCCAGCAGATACAGGAGAGTAGAGACCCAGTACTTC
.,13,TRBJ2-7,TRBV5-4,.,CASRLDREGEQYF,TGTGCCAGCAGGTTGGACAGGGAGGGCGAGCAGTACTTC
.,17,TRBJ2-2,TRBV7-9,.,CASSQPGGGAHTGELFF,TGTGCCAGCAGCCAACCAGGTGGGGGGGCCCACACCGGGGAGCTGTTTTTT
.,17,TRBJ2-1,TRBV4-2,TRBD2,CASSLTPSGLYHNEQFF,TGTGCCAGCAGCCTCACCCCTAGCGGCCTATACCACAATGAGCAGTTCTTC
.,12,TRBJ2-5,TRBV29-1,.,CSVRVSQETQYF,TGCAGCGTGCGGGTGTCCCAAGAGACCCAGTACTTC
.,14,TRBJ1-5,TRBV6-1,.,CASSEQLGLGPQHF,TGTGCCAGCAGTGAACAGTTGGGACTTGGGCCCCAGCATTTT
.,13,TRBJ1-5,TRBV18,.,CASSLGFGQPQHF,TGTGCCAGCTCACTGGGTTTCGGTCAGCCCCAGCATTTT
once,17,TRBJ2-5,TRBV4-2,TRBD1,CASSQGWTGGSGETQYF,TGTGCCAGCAGCCAAGGATGGACAGGGGGCTCGGGGGAGACCCAGTACTTC
.,13,TRBJ1-5,TRBV6-1,.,CASSSAGWQPQHF,TGTGCCAGCAGTTCGGCGGGGTGGCAGCCCCAGCATTTT
.,13,TRBJ2-5,TRBV5-1,.,CASSLRGGETQYF,TGCGCCAGCAGCTTGAGAGGCGGGGAGACCCAGTACTTC
.,13,TRBJ1-2,TRBV6-6,.,CASSRFLNYGYTF,TGTGCCAGCAGTCGCTTTCTTAACTATGGCTACACCTTC